This entry is about one T cell receptor beta chain. Its antigen is currently unknown. This CDR3 has 12 residues. V lost 9 bases, J lost 3 bases, and 12 bases lay in between. Looked up from germline, CDR1 is SGHVS and CDR2 is FNYEAQ. The data are from a study of OX40 agonist ivuxolimab in advanced cancers. Overall study: Clinicians treated patients with ivuxolimab, an agonistic anti-OX40 (CD134) antibody.

Study-wide points: Among the lowest peripheral clonal expansion occurred in 0.1-3.0 mg/kg partial responders.

The repertoire was sequenced with immunoSEQ multiplex PCR; TCRdb's copy has only in-frame clones and lacks some. The table shows about 33,000 clones, with 79% occurring only once. This rearrangement joins TRBV7-6 to TRBJ2-7; possibly TRBD1 for D (5 bases). The clonotype was recovered from an adult with an advanced solid tumor such as melanoma, head and neck, liver or kidney cancer. This specimen consisted of CD4+ or CD8+ T cells sorted from blood, obtained in a trial of the OX40 agonist ivuxolimab. The CDR3 spells CASGTQGYEQYF. CDR3 nucleotide sequence: TGTGCCAGTGGAACGCAGGGCTACGAGCAGTACTTC.